This T cell receptor beta chain stems from a study of shared clonotypes between healthy human individuals. Terminally differentiated effector memory CD45RA+ cells were excluded from the naive CD8 cells, which were CD45RO-negative and positively selected for CCR7. Study results and limitations: It was observed that 5% to 6.5% of naive CD4 clonotypes were shared across four donors. Incomplete sequencing of sorted subsets was indicated by rarefaction despite large depth.

In the original processing: Because ImmunoSEQ provided only junction sequences with no quality scores, the filtering differed. Repertoires were generated with immunoSEQ multiplex PCR, while TCRdb's copy carries only in-frame clones and drops some. The DNA gave D and trimming, while V, J and clone size come from that table. The sample has about 2 million clones, about 95% seen once. In the case of this clone: Its target is not known.

Germline CDR1 and CDR2: MNHEY and SMNVEV (reference sequence). There are 12 residues in the CDR3. Trimming cost V 3 bases and J 9 bases, with 9 bases left between them. The specimen sequenced was naive CD8+ T cells sorted from blood. The sequence derives from a man younger than 35 in good health. The rearrangement joins TRBV27 to TRBJ2-1, with unresolved D. DNA for the CDR3: TGTGCCAGCAGTTTTCCAGAGAGTGAGCAGTTCTTC. This encodes CASSFPESEQFF.